This TCR beta chain was found in a study of blood T cell repertoires in COVID-19. Study information: Acute-phase and convalescent COVID-19 samples originated in the United States, Italy and Spain.

V lost 10 bases and J lost 1; bases outside the gene matches: 11. Germline lookup yields CDR1 SNHLY and CDR2 FYNNEI. The CDR3 contains 15 residues. The method was immunoSEQ multiplex PCR; TCRdb's version includes in-frame clones alone and lacks a portion of them. The sample records about 160,000 clones, about nine tenths being singletons. The clonotype was recovered from a man aged 18-30 years with acute or convalescent COVID-19. What was sequenced was peripheral blood. This chain connects TRBV2 to TRBJ2-5, with 8 nucleotides matching TRBD2. CDR3 sequence reads: CATKGVAGSQETQYF. The CDR3 region has the DNA TGTGCCACAAAGGGAGTAGCGGGAAGCCAAGAGACCCAGTACTTC.